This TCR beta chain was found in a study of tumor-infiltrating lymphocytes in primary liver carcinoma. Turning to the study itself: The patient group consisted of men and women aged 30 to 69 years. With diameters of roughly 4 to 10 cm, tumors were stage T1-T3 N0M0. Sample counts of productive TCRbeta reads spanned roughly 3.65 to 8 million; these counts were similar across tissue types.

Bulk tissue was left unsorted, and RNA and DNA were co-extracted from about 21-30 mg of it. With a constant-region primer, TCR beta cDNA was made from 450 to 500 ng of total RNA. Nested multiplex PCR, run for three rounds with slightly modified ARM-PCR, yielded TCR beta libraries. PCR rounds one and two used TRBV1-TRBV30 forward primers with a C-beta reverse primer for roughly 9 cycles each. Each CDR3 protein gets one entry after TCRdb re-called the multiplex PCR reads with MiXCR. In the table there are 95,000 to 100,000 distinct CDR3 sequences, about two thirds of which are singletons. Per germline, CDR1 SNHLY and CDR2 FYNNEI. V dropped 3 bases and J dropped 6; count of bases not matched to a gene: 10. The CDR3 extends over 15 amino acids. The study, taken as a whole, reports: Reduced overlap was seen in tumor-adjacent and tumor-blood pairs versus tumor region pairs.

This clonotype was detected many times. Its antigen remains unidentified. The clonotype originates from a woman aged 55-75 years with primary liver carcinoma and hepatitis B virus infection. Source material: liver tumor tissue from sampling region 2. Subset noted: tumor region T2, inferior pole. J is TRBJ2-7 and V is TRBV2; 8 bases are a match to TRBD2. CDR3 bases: TGTGCCAGCAGTGAGGCGGGACTAGAATCGAGCGAGCAGTACTTC. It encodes CASSEAGLESSEQYF.